The next 5 T cell receptor beta chains were all read from a single sample in a study of post-analysis software for immune sequencing data. No antigens are known for them. Overall study findings and caveats: Compared with controls, patients had more of about 5 TRBV segments, including TRBV5-6, TRBV5-1 and TRBV20-1.

Unique molecular identifiers were built into the TCR beta cDNA libraries. Using its own MiXCR run on the PCR reads, TCRdb lists one record per CDR3 protein. The top ten hold 12% of the sample, which has some 450,000 distinct CDR3 sequences, around 40% seen once. Sequenced sample: blood. Source of these receptors: a girl aged 10 to 17 with multiple sclerosis.

This chain links TRBV6-1 with TRBJ1-2; D possibly corresponds to TRBD1 (6 bases). Germline lookup yields CDR1 MNHNS and CDR2 SASEGT. V was cut by 2 bases and J by 7 bases, with 26 bases left in between. This CDR3 has 18 amino acids. The CDR3 protein is CASSEMNPGHFSSLGYTF. In DNA form, the CDR3 reads TGTGCCAGCAGTGAAATGAATCCGGGACACTTTTCTTCCCTTGGCTACACCTTC.

This clonotype was seen only a few times. This sequence joins TRBV5-1 and TRBJ1-2, with TRBD1 matching over 12 bases. V dropped 5 bases and J dropped 4; count of bases not matched to a gene: 3. CDR3 size: 14 residues. Germline V CDR1 and CDR2: SGHRS, YFSETQ. The CDR3 region has the DNA TGCGCCAGCAGGCCGGGACAGGGGGCCTATGGCTACACCTTC. Its translation is CASRPGQGAYGYTF.

The chain has TRBV4-1 and TRBJ2-7, with D possibly matching TRBD2 (6 bases). The CDR3 sequence is 14 residues long. Germline values: CDR1 MGHRA, CDR2 YSYEKL. V lost 0 bases and J 7 bases, leaving 13 bases between the germline ends. CDR3 in amino acids: CASSQESRREEQYF. The CDR3, as DNA: TGCGCCAGCAGCCAAGAATCTAGGAGGGAAGAGCAGTACTTC.

This clonotype occurred a few times. This sequence joins TRBV4-1 and TRBJ2-1; 10 bases line up with TRBD2. V shed 1 base and J 4 bases; nucleotides not matched to a gene: 4. The V gene's germline CDR1 is MGHRA and CDR2 YSYEKL. This CDR3 spans 16 amino acids. CDR3 in DNA: TGCGCCAGCAGCCAAGCTCTAGCGGGAGCATACAATGAGCAGTTCTTC. Its protein product is CASSQALAGAYNEQFF.

This chain connects TRBV20-1 to TRBJ2-1; no clear D gene. Germline lookup yields CDR1 DFQATT and CDR2 SNEGSKA (reference sequence). Trimming left V 1 base short and J 8 bases short, with 6 bases between. This CDR3 comprises 11 residues. CDR3 loop: CSARAPYEQFF. CDR3 DNA: TGCAGTGCTAGAGCTCCCTATGAGCAGTTCTTC.